The following is a T cell receptor (beta chain) sequence with its context. V was trimmed by 7 bases and J by 2 bases, leaving 17 bases between them. Germline CDR1 and CDR2: MNHNS and SASEGT. The CDR3 covers 15 residues. The sample originates from a study of T cell changes during pregnancy in multiple sclerosis. The repertoire was sequenced with immunoSEQ multiplex PCR; TCRdb's copy has only in-frame clones and lacks some. The data contain tens of thousands of clones, over 85% of them singletons. The genes are TRBV6-1 and TRBJ2-5, with a possible D match to TRBD2 (5 bases). This TCR came from a female donor in good health, enrolled as a control in a pregnancy study. This specimen consisted of peripheral blood, obtained after pregnancy. CDR3 in amino acids: CASIPPGRTQETQYF. The CDR3 coding sequence is TGTGCCAGCATCCCCCCCGGACGGACTCAAGAGACCCAGTACTTC.